These 29 T cell receptor beta chains came from one sample sequenced in a study of cytomegalovirus exposure and HLA in healthy donors. It was with 60 Vbeta and 13 Jbeta primers that the PCR ran. The data were produced by immunoSEQ multiplex PCR, yet TCRdb's version contains in-frame clones alone and is incomplete. The table records fewer than 150,000 clones, 80% of them present only once. Sequenced sample: PBMCs. The receptors shown here come from a man younger than 45 in good health.

In the case of this clone: One junction end does not reproduce the germline sequence, and a read error may be involved. Other nucleotide sequences from this sample produce the same CDR3. This chain joins TRBV11-2 and TRBJ2-2, with 13 bases aligning to TRBD2. CDR1 and CDR2 from the germline V gene are SGHAT and FQNNGV. The CDR3 runs 15 residues. CDR3 nucleotide sequence: TGTGCCAGCAGCTGGGGACTAGCGGGGACCGGGGAACTGTTTTTT. Protein sequence: CASSWGLAGTGELFF. The full variable domain, with the rest looked up from reference TRBV11-2 and TRBJ2-2, is EAGVAQSPRYKIIEKRQSVAFWCNPISGHATLYWYQQILGQGPKLLIQFQNNGVVDDSQLPKDRFSAERLKGVDSTLKIQPAKLEDSAVYLCASSWGLAGTGELFFGEGSRLTVL.

The count of this clone is one. The gene calls are TRBV9 and TRBJ2-1; a weak D match, TRBD2 (6 bases). CDR3 length: 18 amino acids. Trimming left V 1 base short and J 7 bases short, with 24 bases between. CDR1 and CDR2 (germline): SGDLS, YYNGEE. The CDR3 nucleotides are TGTGCCAGCAGCGTAAGAGGGAGTAGCGGTGACCCGGGGAATGAGCAGTTCTTC. This sequence encodes CASSVRGSSGDPGNEQFF.

The chain couples TRBV20-1 to TRBJ2-5; no firm D call. The CDR3 is made up of 10 amino acids. Looked up from germline, CDR1 is DFQATT and CDR2 is SNEGSKA (reference sequence). With 3 bases removed from V and 7 bases from J, the gap between germline ends came to 6 bases. CDR3 nucleotide sequence: TGCAGTGCTAGCTCCGGGACCCAGTACTTC. Protein: CSASSGTQYF.

The chain combines TRBV28 with TRBJ1-2; perhaps TRBD1 as D (5 bases). Germline loops: CDR1 MDHEN, CDR2 SYDVKM. This CDR3 has 11 amino acids. CDR3 nucleotide sequence: TGTGCGGCGGGGCATAGTCGCGGCTACACCTTC. As protein: CAAGHSRGYTF.

This CDR3 reads CASSPRDIHEQYF. The DNA for the CDR3 is TGTGCCAGCAGTCCACGGGACATCCACGAGCAGTACTTC. The chain combines TRBV6-1 with TRBJ2-7, with a possible D match to TRBD1 (6 bases). CDR1 and CDR2 (germline): MNHNS, SASEGT. V dropped 5 bases and J dropped 5 bases, with 13 bases sitting between them. The CDR3 covers 13 residues.

This chain uses TRBV14 with TRBJ2-5; the match to TRBD1 covers 9 bases. This CDR3 spans 17 amino acids. The germline V gene encodes CDR1 SGHDN and CDR2 FVKESK. After removal of 1 base from V and 3 bases from J, the junction contained 9 bases not matched to a gene. This chain's CDR3 is CASSQAPGQGKKETQYF. CDR3 nucleotide sequence: TGTGCCAGCAGCCAAGCCCCGGGACAGGGTAAGAAAGAGACCCAGTACTTC. The whole variable domain, filled in from reference TRBV14 and TRBJ2-5, reads EAGVTQFPSHSVIEKGQTVTLRCDPISGHDNLYWYRRVMGKEIKFLLHFVKESKQDESGMPNNRFLAERTGGTYSTLKVQPAELEDSGVYFCASSQAPGQGKKETQYFGPGTRLLVL.

The chain links TRBV4-3 to TRBJ2-7; 8 bases match TRBD1. The trim removed 0 bases at V and 4 bases at J, leaving 14 bases unmatched. This CDR3 is built from 18 residues. Germline CDR1 and CDR2: LGHNA and YSLEER. The CDR3 protein is CASSQDPVNRGWRYEQYF. The DNA for the CDR3 is TGCGCCAGCAGCCAAGATCCGGTTAACAGGGGGTGGAGGTACGAGCAGTACTTC.

As to this clone: In this CDR3 the conserved last residue, phenylalanine or tryptophan, is missing, so a read error is likely. The limits of the CDR3 on the DNA are not certain, so only TCRdb's listed CDR3 is given. The J gene is TRBJ2-2, the V gene TRBV7-9; the listed D gene, TRBD2, was not tested against the DNA. CDR1 and CDR2 (germline): SEHNR, FQNEAQ (reference sequence). Both ends counted, the CDR3 spans 12 residues. This CDR3 reads CASSLTPSDFAL.

This clone was counted a few times. Here the CDR3 reads CASSFRAGVYNEQFF. For the CDR3, the DNA is TGTGCCAGCAGTTTTCGCGCGGGAGTCTACAATGAGCAGTTCTTC. The chain employs TRBV27 and TRBJ2-1; 7 positions match TRBD2. The germline gives CDR1 MNHEY, CDR2 SMNVEV (reference sequence). The CDR3 sequence is 15 residues long. With 3 bases clipped from V and 3 bases from J, the junction kept 5 bases outside the gene matches.

A few counts support this clone. V gene TRBV2 combines with J gene TRBJ2-5, with 9 bases that match TRBD1. The CDR3 totals 15 residues. Germline loops: CDR1 SNHLY, CDR2 FYNNEI. Trimming took 3 bases from V and 4 from J; bases not matched to a gene: 6. The CDR3 coding sequence is TGTGCCAGCAGTGAGACAGGGGGGGTAGCAGAGACCCAGTACTTC. This sequence encodes CASSETGGVAETQYF.

The V gene is TRBV30, the J gene TRBJ2-1; possibly TRBD2 for D (6 bases). The CDR3 sequence is 15 residues long. Germline loops: CDR1 GTSNPN, CDR2 SVGIG (reference sequence). V gave up 1 base and J gave up 10 bases, with 20 bases separating them. The CDR3 DNA sequence: TGTGCCTGGAGTGCCCGGGACTTACGGGGTTGGGAGCAGTTCTTC. Translation gives CAWSARDLRGWEQFF.

The gene calls are TRBV7-9 and TRBJ1-2; no clear D. The V and J ends lost 5 bases and 1 base respectively, with 8 bases between them. Per the germline V gene, CDR1 is SEHNR and CDR2 is FQNEAQ (reference sequence). The CDR3 runs 13 residues. The CDR3 nucleotides are TGTGCCAGCAGCGGGCCGGATAACTATGGCTACACCTTC. Its translation is CASSGPDNYGYTF.

The V call is TRBV6-5, the J call TRBJ2-7; 7 bases fit TRBD2. This CDR3 has 14 residues. V shed 6 bases, J shed 2 bases, and the junction held 7 bases outside the gene matches. In germline, CDR1 is MNHEY, CDR2 SVGAGI. CDR3 coding DNA: TGTGCCAGCAGCCGGGACTACCAAGCCTACGAGCAGTACTTC. This sequence encodes CASSRDYQAYEQYF.

CDR3 nucleotide sequence: TGTGCCAGTAGCTTCGGACAGGGGCTGAACACTGAAGCTTTCTTT. This translates into CASSFGQGLNTEAFF. The genes are TRBV19 and TRBJ1-1; 9 nucleotides match TRBD1. CDR1 is LNHDA, CDR2 SQIVND, per germline (reference sequence). The CDR3 covers 15 residues. The J segment lost 0 bases and the V segment lost 6 bases, leaving 5 bases of the junction unmatched.

The rearrangement links TRBV5-6 to TRBJ1-1; 7 positions match TRBD1. With 3 bases clipped from V and 2 bases from J, the junction kept 1 base outside the gene matches. Germline V gene lookup returns CDR1 SGHDT and CDR2 YYEEEE. The CDR3 runs 13 residues. CDR3 sequence reads: CASSWDRNTEAFF. The CDR3 nucleotides read TGTGCCAGCAGCTGGGACAGAAACACTGAAGCTTTCTTT.

The chain combines TRBV5-1 with TRBJ2-3; 10 bases match TRBD2. V gave up 6 bases and J gave up 4 bases; unmatched junction bases: 14. The CDR3 spans 17 residues. From germline, CDR1 is SGHRS and CDR2 YFSETQ. The CDR3 DNA follows: TGCGCCAGCACCACGGGAGCTAGCGGGAGAGGGGCAGATACGCAGTATTTT. Its translation: CASTTGASGRGADTQYF. Full variable domain (rest looked up from reference TRBV5-1 and TRBJ2-3): KAGVTQTPRYLIKTRGQQVTLSCSPISGHRSVSWYQQTPGQGLQFLFEYFSETQRNKGNFPGRFSGRQFSNSRSEMNVSTLELGDSALYLCASTTGASGRGADTQYFGPGTRLTVL.

The chain uses TRBV5-1 and TRBJ2-1; possible D gene TRBD1, 6 bases. V lost 4 bases and J 0 bases, leaving 14 bases between the germline ends. The CDR3 is 16 amino acids. Germline CDR1 reads SGHRS; CDR2 reads YFSETQ. The CDR3 DNA sequence: TGCGCCAGCAGCCGGAAGGGGGAACTCTCCTACAATGAGCAGTTCTTC. As protein: CASSRKGELSYNEQFF.

This clone was detected once. The rearrangement uses TRBV5-1 and TRBJ2-1; TRBD2 matches at 16 bases. Per germline, CDR1 SGHRS and CDR2 YFSETQ. Germline trimming cut 0 bases from V and 9 bases from J; bases unmatched to any gene: 6. CDR3 length: 17 residues. The CDR3 region has the DNA TGCGCCAGCAGCTTGGGGGTAGGGACTAGCGGGAGGGTTGAGCAGTTCTTC. It specifies CASSLGVGTSGRVEQFF.

The V call is TRBV13, the J call TRBJ2-7, with D tentatively TRBD2 (5 bases). Germline V lookup: CDR1 PRHDT, CDR2 FYEKMQ (reference sequence). Deletions cut 7 bases from V and 7 bases from J, with 17 bases between. The CDR3 is made up of 13 amino acids. CDR3 sequence reads: CASTRRPTREQYF. The CDR3 nucleotides read TGTGCCAGCACCCGAAGGCCTACTAGAGAGCAGTACTTC.

Concerning this clone itself: The junction departs from germline at one end; a sequencing error may be responsible. The rearrangement joins TRBV7-9 to TRBJ2-5; 9 bases align to TRBD1. Germline CDR1 reads SEHNR; CDR2 reads FQNEAQ (reference sequence). CDR3 size: 14 residues. The CDR3 sequence is CASSLGQGSETQYF. CDR3 in DNA: TGTGCCAGCAGTTTAGGACAGGGGAGCGAGACCCAGTACTTC.

This clone appeared a few times. The chain recombines TRBV29-1 with TRBJ2-1, with 10 bases aligning to TRBD1. The CDR3 runs to 14 residues. CDR1 SQVTM and CDR2 ANQGSEA come from the germline V gene. J was trimmed by 8 bases and V by 1 base; bases with no gene match: 5. The CDR3 sequence is CSVEGRQGADEQFF. Here the CDR3 DNA reads TGCAGCGTTGAAGGTCGACAGGGGGCAGATGAGCAGTTCTTC.

This chain links TRBV27 with TRBJ1-1, with TRBD1 identical over 8 bases. The germline CDR1 and CDR2 sequences are MNHEY and SMNVEV (reference sequence). The CDR3 totals 19 residues. V dropped 8 bases and J dropped 0; count of bases not matched to a gene: 20. DNA for the CDR3: TGTGCCAGCGGACTGATAAGGACAGGGATCCATACCTTGAACACTGAAGCTTTCTTT. This gives the protein CASGLIRTGIHTLNTEAFF.

The chain has TRBV7-8 and TRBJ2-4; D unresolved. The CDR3 is 12 amino acids. Germline values: CDR1 SGHVS, CDR2 FQNEAQ. Trimming stripped 2 bases from V and 8 bases from J, with 7 bases between. CDR3: CASSLWQDIQYF. CDR3 DNA: TGTGCCAGCAGCTTATGGCAAGACATTCAGTACTTC.

Note on this clone: The same CDR3 is also encoded by other DNA sequences in this sample. The chain carries TRBV19 and TRBJ1-1, with a tentative D call TRBD1 (5 bases). The CDR3 extends over 15 amino acids. Trimming took 6 bases from V and 3 from J, leaving 17 bases between them. Germline V CDR1 and CDR2: LNHDA, SQIVND (reference sequence). The CDR3 coding sequence is TGTGCCAGTAGGTCTCGGCAGGGTAGTCACACTGAAGCTTTCTTT. Translated, it gives CASRSRQGSHTEAFF.

The V call is TRBV4-1, the J call TRBJ2-2; no clear D gene. Germline V gene lookup returns CDR1 MGHRA and CDR2 YSYEKL. The CDR3 length is 14 residues. The germline V and J ends were trimmed by 4 bases and 1 base, with 7 bases remaining between them. CDR3 sequence reads: CASSPRWNTGELFF. CDR3 coding DNA: TGCGCCAGCAGCCCGAGATGGAACACCGGGGAGCTGTTTTTT.

This clone was recorded once. One end of the junction fails to match germline, which may point to a read error. This CDR3 is also generated by other DNA sequences in the sample. The chain employs TRBV14 and TRBJ2-7, with a possible D match to TRBD1 (6 bases). Germline V gene lookup returns CDR1 SGHDN and CDR2 FVKESK. The CDR3 extends over 13 amino acids. DNA for the CDR3: TGCGCCAGCAGCGAAGGGACATTCTACGAGCAGTACTTC. Translated, it gives CASSEGTFYEQYF.

This clone was picked up a small number of times. The chain carries TRBV7-2 and TRBJ2-7, with D possibly matching TRBD2 (6 bases). Trimming cost V 3 bases and J 4 bases, with 13 bases left between them. Germline V lookup: CDR1 SGHTA, CDR2 FQGNSA. This CDR3 region has 14 residues. The CDR3 DNA is TGTGCCAGCAGCTTTGACGGGAGTAGTTACGAGCAGTACTTC. Its translation is CASSFDGSSYEQYF.

The rearrangement uses TRBV2 and TRBJ2-1; tentative D call: TRBD2 (5 bases). Trimming cost V 8 bases and J 6 bases, with 14 bases left between them. The CDR3 runs to 13 residues. In germline, CDR1 is SNHLY, CDR2 FYNNEI. Here the CDR3 reads CASGGIAGNEQFF. CDR3 nucleotide sequence: TGTGCCAGCGGAGGAATAGCAGGCAATGAGCAGTTCTTC.

This clone was found a few times. V and J are TRBV6-1 and TRBJ2-7; 11 nucleotides align to TRBD2. The CDR3 sequence is 15 residues long. The trim removed 5 bases at V and 2 bases at J, leaving 5 bases unmatched. The V gene's germline CDR1 is MNHNS and CDR2 SASEGT. The CDR3 sequence is CASSTTSGGPYEQYF. DNA for the CDR3: TGTGCCAGCAGTACTACTAGCGGGGGACCCTACGAGCAGTACTTC.